The next 28 T cell receptor beta chains were all read from a single sample in a study of CD8 T cells in cerebrospinal fluid in Alzheimer's disease. TCRdb reworked the 10x single-cell sequencing reads into one entry per CDR3 protein, no DNA. This sample's clone table lists some 1,200 distinct CDR3 sequences. Sequencing was carried out using cerebrospinal fluid. The source of these receptors is a human donor with Alzheimer's disease.

Measured by frequency, this clonotype is medium-sized. The chain has TRBV19 and TRBJ2-7; the D gene TCRdb calls, TRBD2, cannot be checked with no DNA. CDR3 length equals 13 residues. Germline V gene sequence: CDR1 LNHDA, CDR2 SQIVND (reference sequence). The CDR3 sequence is CASSRGIAYEQYF.

Frequency places this clonotype as medium-sized (0.01 to 0.1%). The chain recombines TRBV9 with TRBJ1-2; with no DNA, the TCRdb D assignment of TRBD1 cannot be verified. Germline CDR1 and CDR2: SGDLS and YYNGEE. The CDR3 consists of 13 residues. CDR3 loop: CASSVEGVGGYTF.

Judged by frequency, this clonotype is large. The J gene is TRBJ1-6, the V gene TRBV7-2; checking the TCRdb D call of TRBD1 is not possible without DNA. The length of the CDR3 is 15 residues. Germline CDR1 reads SGHTA; CDR2 reads FQGNSA. The CDR3 loop is CASSRGQGWDSPLHF.

Measured by frequency, this clonotype is large. V usage is TRBV11-2 and J usage is TRBJ2-7. Germline loops: CDR1 SGHAT, CDR2 FQNNGV. CDR3 length: 13 residues. The CDR3 loop is CASSLDLRREQYF.

This clonotype counts as large by frequency. This chain connects TRBV5-1 to TRBJ1-6; TCRdb's D call, TRBD1, is unchecked because there is no DNA. This CDR3 is 16 amino acids long. CDR1 SGHRS and CDR2 YFSETQ come from the germline V gene. The CDR3 is CASSLGLGQKNSPLHF.

Its frequency marks this clonotype as medium-sized. The chain links TRBV5-1 to TRBJ2-1; TCRdb gives TRBD1 as the D gene, but with no DNA this cannot be confirmed. CDR1 is SGHRS and CDR2 is YFSETQ in the germline V gene. The CDR3 length is 13 residues. CDR3 region: CASSFEGDNEQFF.

In terms of frequency, this clonotype is large. The V call is TRBV9, the J call TRBJ2-3; the TRBD1 assignment by TCRdb is unverifiable without DNA. The CDR3 is 14 residues long. CDR1 is SGDLS, CDR2 YYNGEE, per germline. The CDR3 protein is CASSVDRGTDTQYF.

This clonotype is deemed medium-sized (0.01 to 0.1%) by its frequency. The chain joins TRBV6-5 to TRBJ2-2; the D gene TCRdb calls, TRBD1, cannot be checked with no DNA. Germline CDR1 reads MNHEY; CDR2 reads SVGAGI. The CDR3 is made up of 15 amino acids. The CDR3: CASSYIPGGTGELFF.

Measured by frequency, this clonotype is large. The rearrangement links TRBV24-1 to TRBJ2-2. There are 11 residues in the CDR3. Germline CDR1 and CDR2: KGHDR and SFDVKD. The CDR3 reads CATSEGWELFF.

Measured by frequency, this clonotype is medium-sized. The rearrangement links TRBV5-1 to TRBJ2-2; the TCRdb D gene call, TRBD2, has no DNA to confirm it. The CDR3 extends over 16 amino acids. CDR1 is SGHRS and CDR2 is YFSETQ in the germline V gene. The CDR3 spells CASSSVVGSDTGELFF.

Its frequency marks this clonotype as large. This chain links TRBV20-1 with TRBJ2-7; as DNA is missing, the TRBD1 call by TCRdb cannot be tested. Germline CDR1 is DFQATT and CDR2 is SNEGSKA (reference sequence). The CDR3 length is 14 residues. CDR3 protein: CSARGSTLSYEQYF.

This clonotype is deemed medium-sized by its frequency. The chain joins TRBV3-1 to TRBJ1-6; TCRdb's assignment of TRBD1 cannot be checked, as there is no DNA. The CDR3 loop spans 14 amino acids. Germline V lookup: CDR1 LGHDT, CDR2 YNNKEL (reference sequence). The CDR3 protein is CASSGQSNNSPLHF.

This clonotype ranks as medium-sized in terms of frequency. The chain has TRBV6-2 or TRBV6-3 and TRBJ2-3; the TCRdb D gene call, TRBD2, has no DNA to confirm it. CDR3 length: 14 residues. Per the germline V gene, CDR1 is MNHEY and CDR2 is SVGEGT. This CDR3 is CASSWTSGTDTQYF.

This clonotype is large by frequency. V gene TRBV4-1 combines with J gene TRBJ1-3. Germline CDR1 and CDR2: MGHRA and YSYEKL. The CDR3 is 15 amino acids. This CDR3 is CASSQGVGSGNTIYF.

The J gene is TRBJ2-2, the V gene TRBV19; TCRdb reports TRBD2, a call that lacks DNA to check it against. The germline V gene encodes CDR1 LNHDA and CDR2 SQIVND (reference sequence). The CDR3 has 14 residues. CDR3 loop: CASSFLGELGELFF.

Considering frequency, this clonotype is large. J is TRBJ2-7 and V is TRBV28. Germline V CDR1 and CDR2: MDHEN, SYDVKM. The CDR3 loop spans 12 amino acids. The CDR3 reads CASSLWGREQYF.

Considering frequency, this clonotype is large. J is TRBJ2-6 and V is TRBV13; TCRdb outputs TRBD1, but without DNA this stays unchecked. CDR3 length equals 18 residues. CDR1 and CDR2 from the germline V gene are PRHDT and FYEKMQ (reference sequence). The CDR3 region is CASSIETGGSSGANVLTF. The full variable domain, completed using reference TRBV13 and TRBJ2-6, is AAGVIQSPRHLIKEKRETATLKCYPIPRHDTVYWYQQGPGQDPQFLISFYEKMQSDKGSIPDRFSAQQFSDYHSELNMSSLELGDSALYFCASSIETGGSSGANVLTFGAGSRLTVL.

Measured by frequency, this clonotype is large. The chain carries TRBV7-9 and TRBJ1-5. Germline values: CDR1 SEHNR, CDR2 FQNEAQ (reference sequence). This CDR3 contains 14 residues. This CDR3 is CASSKDYSNQPQHF.

This clonotype is classed as large by frequency. This chain's CDR3 is CASSQGTGIEPQHF. The chain links TRBV4-3 to TRBJ1-5; there is no DNA to check the TCRdb D call of TRBD1. The CDR3 is 14 amino acids. Germline CDR1 and CDR2: LGHNA and YSLEER.

Judged by frequency, this clonotype is large. The chain uses TRBV7-2 and TRBJ2-7; the D call from TCRdb, TRBD2, cannot be confirmed without DNA. Germline V lookup: CDR1 SGHTA, CDR2 FQGNSA. This CDR3 is 17 amino acids long. The CDR3 spells CASSLGLAGGIPYEQYF.

By frequency, this clonotype registers large. V usage is TRBV6-5 and J usage is TRBJ1-1; TCRdb's assignment of TRBD1 cannot be checked, as there is no DNA. CDR1 is MNHEY, CDR2 SVGAGI, per germline. This CDR3 spans 13 amino acids. This chain's CDR3 is CASSSGKGTEAFF.

V and J are TRBV5-4 and TRBJ2-2. Germline lookup yields CDR1 SGHNT and CDR2 YYREEE (reference sequence). This CDR3 is 15 amino acids long. The CDR3: CASSRAGLDTGELFF.

According to its frequency, this clonotype is medium-sized. V usage is TRBV28 and J usage is TRBJ1-2; TCRdb gives TRBD1 as the D gene, but with no DNA this cannot be confirmed. This CDR3 region has 13 residues. CDR1 is MDHEN, CDR2 SYDVKM, per germline. The chain's CDR3 is CASSLGQNYGYTF.

Judged by frequency, this clonotype is medium-sized. This chain joins TRBV5-1 and TRBJ2-2. CDR1 SGHRS and CDR2 YFSETQ come from the germline V gene. This CDR3 is 14 amino acids long. The CDR3 sequence is CASSLVQNTGELFF.

This clonotype is identified as medium-sized from frequency. The chain couples TRBV3-1 to TRBJ2-7; absent DNA, TCRdb's TRBD1 call cannot be checked. The length of the CDR3 is 15 residues. Germline CDR1 and CDR2: LGHDT and YNNKEL (reference sequence). CDR3 in amino acids: CASSLGRTGLSEQYF.

This clonotype ranks as medium-sized in terms of frequency. V and J are TRBV28 and TRBJ2-3; the D gene TCRdb calls, TRBD2, cannot be checked with no DNA. CDR1 MDHEN and CDR2 SYDVKM come from the germline V gene. CDR3 length: 14 amino acids. The CDR3 is CASSEGLAPYTQYF.

In terms of frequency, this clonotype is medium-sized. The chain uses TRBV20-1 and TRBJ2-6; lacking DNA, the TRBD1 call made by TCRdb goes unchecked. This CDR3 spans 15 amino acids. The germline V gene encodes CDR1 DFQATT and CDR2 SNEGSKA (reference sequence). This chain's CDR3 is CSALSGSSGANVLTF.

Considering frequency, this clonotype is large. The chain uses TRBV20-1 and TRBJ2-1; TCRdb indicates TRBD2, and absent DNA this call remains unverified. This CDR3 comprises 17 residues. Germline CDR1 DFQATT, CDR2 SNEGSKA (reference sequence). CDR3 sequence reads: CSARDGGGSRGYNEQFF.